The clone carrying this TCR beta chain turned up a few times. Its antigen is unknown. This record comes from a study of T cells in Graves' hyperthyroidism and ophthalmopathy. RNA transcripts gave rise to amplified TCR beta CDR3 regions. The study used the HTBI primer set for a first-round RT-PCR of the TCR CDR3. Each CDR3 protein is one row after TCRdb ran MiXCR on the multiplex PCR reads. The table shows about 400,000 distinct CDR3 sequences, with approximately 15% occurring only once. Pregnant or lactating patients were excluded, as were those with uncontrolled infection or other autoimmune disease. Points from the study as a whole: Among clonotypes expanded in thyroid above 0.001, most were also found in blood.

Germline values: CDR1 LGHNA, CDR2 YSLEER. CDR3 length equals 15 residues. Trimming removed 5 bases from V and 2 bases from J; junction bases left unmatched: 5. The chain carries TRBV4-3 and TRBJ2-2; TRBD1 agrees at 7 bases. Sequenced sample: blood. The sequence derives from a woman in her late teens or twenties with Graves' hyperthyroidism. The CDR3 DNA follows: TGCGCCAGCAGCAACGGACAGGTTAACACCGGGGAGCTGTTTTTT. Protein product: CASSNGQVNTGELFF.